These T cell receptor beta chains were read from a single sample in a study of shared clonotypes between healthy human individuals. The table came from immunoSEQ multiplex PCR; TCRdb's copy has only in-frame clones and leaves some out. The sample consists of more than 2 million clones, approximately 94% of them appearing once. Material: naive CD8+ T cells sorted from blood. These receptors were taken from a man younger than 35 in good health. Each CDR3 is given with its conserved first and last residue. The order of the fields is D gene, J gene, V gene, CDR3 protein. D genes are given only for firm matches.

>NA|TRBJ2-5|TRBV5-1
CASSPWTGETQYF
>NA|TRBJ2-7|TRBV21-1
CASSKPSPYEQYF
>NA|TRBJ2-4|TRBV21-1
CASSKSGQAWNIQYF
>NA|TRBJ2-6|TRBV7-9
CASSLNPRAGANVLTF
>NA|TRBJ1-1|TRBV6-5
CASSYREGRTEAFF
>NA|TRBJ2-7|TRBV11-3
CASSFDPRGEQYF
>NA|TRBJ2-7|TRBV11-2
CASSRADASYEQYF
>NA|TRBJ1-2|TRBV2
CASQDAGYGYTF
>NA|TRBJ1-2|TRBV7-9
CASSSTQGTRGYTF
>NA|TRBJ2-1|TRBV12-5
CASGLWEGNEQFF
>TRBD1|TRBJ2-1|TRBV13
CASSSPGDRDNEQFF
>TRBD1|TRBJ2-5|TRBV9
CASSEYPTGGGETQYF
>NA|TRBJ1-2|TRBV12-5
CASAVMGTANGYTF
>TRBD1|TRBJ1-2|TRBV4-3
CASSQDARGKDGYTF
>TRBD1|TRBJ2-7|TRBV9
CASSVGDSTSYEQYF
>NA|TRBJ2-2|TRBV4-1
CASSGGLGTGELFF
>TRBD2|TRBJ2-7|TRBV19
CASSIIPGLAYEQYF
>NA|TRBJ2-5|TRBV20-1
CSASAEETQYF
>NA|TRBJ2-1|TRBV6-5
CASSYSDSYNEQFF
>NA|TRBJ2-2|TRBV19
CASSIGAGDTGELFF
>NA|TRBJ2-7|TRBV4-3
CASSPRPGLGEQYF
>NA|TRBJ1-2|TRBV6-5
CASSYSDPGGYGYTF
>TRBD1|TRBJ1-5|TRBV19
CASSLTGGSFFISNQPQHF
>NA|TRBJ2-6|TRBV5-6
CASSPPLYSGANVLTF
>TRBD1|TRBJ1-2|TRBV9
CASSPGQSNYGYTF
>TRBD1|TRBJ2-1|TRBV7-9
CASSLATGGRNEQFF
>TRBD2|TRBJ2-1|TRBV5-6
CASSFFAGVLEQFF
>TRBD2|TRBJ2-1|TRBV4-2
CASSQKESGENYNEQFF
>NA|TRBJ2-7|TRBV10-2
CASGVGRSYYEQYF
>TRBD1|TRBJ1-2|TRBV5-5
CASSAGQGGNYGYTF
>NA|TRBJ2-2|TRBV28
CASSLSGTPGELFF
>TRBD2|TRBJ2-1|TRBV7-6
CASSLGSREGYNEQFF
>NA|TRBJ2-7|TRBV6-1
CASSENSIPPEQYF
>NA|TRBJ1-2|TRBV28
CASSSTPRGQYLNYGYTF
>TRBD1|TRBJ2-7|TRBV6-1
CASRGQGGEQYF
>NA|TRBJ2-1|TRBV29-1
CSVEEGDEQFF
>TRBD2|TRBJ2-1|TRBV28
CASSTNGLAGVRYNEQFF
>NA|TRBJ2-1|TRBV9
CASSVDGSNEQFF
>NA|TRBJ1-1|TRBV6-5
CASSYGESTEAFF
>TRBD2|TRBJ2-7|TRBV25-1
CASSELAGRAYEQYF
>TRBD2|TRBJ2-3|TRBV2
CASSGGGSTDTQYF
>NA|TRBJ1-1|TRBV6-1
CASSALGGDTEAFF
>NA|TRBJ1-1|TRBV7-9
CASSLAGGGNTEAFF
>NA|TRBJ2-3|TRBV10-2
CASSWLRVGADTQYF
>NA|TRBJ1-5|TRBV2
CASSDAELYSNQPQHF
>NA|TRBJ2-2|TRBV9
CASSSTRYPDTGELFF
>TRBD2|TRBJ2-5|TRBV7-9
CASSPPAGEETQYF
>NA|TRBJ1-5|TRBV7-9
CASSELNQPQHF
>NA|TRBJ2-3|TRBV27
CASRTLQKGTDTQYF
>NA|TRBJ2-7|TRBV11-2
CASGGDREVVLVGEQYF
>NA|TRBJ2-7|TRBV7-8
CASSLGSYEQYF
>NA|TRBJ1-1|TRBV28
CASSLVFGAGDTEAFF
>NA|TRBJ2-7|TRBV11-2
CASSLDRFTGSYEQYF
>TRBD1|TRBJ2-7|TRBV5-1
CASSLAAGGIYEQYF